The entry below gives a single TCR beta chain sequence along with its context. Original handling: Reference gene primers were amplified, and this amplification served to estimate nucleated cell counts. Method: immunoSEQ multiplex PCR; TCRdb's copy keeps in-frame clones and lacks some. V, J and clone size reflect that table, while D and trimming were determined from the DNA. The sample yields about 290,000 clones, about 90% seen once. The sample belongs to a study of blood T cell repertoires in COVID-19. The CDR3 consists of 13 residues. V lost 0 bases and J lost 9, with 9 bases in between. Enrolled during active infection, Seattle patients were then followed longitudinally.

The gene calls are TRBV12-3 or TRBV12-4 and TRBJ1-3, with D possibly being TRBD1 (5 bases). Sequencing used peripheral blood. The receptor was derived from a woman in her twenties or thirties with COVID-19, enrolled during active disease. The CDR3 DNA sequence: TGTGCCAGCAGTTTAGCTGGGGCGAGCACCATATATTTT. The encoded protein is CASSLAGASTIYF.